The T cell receptor (beta chain) described here comes from a study of blood T cell repertoires in COVID-19. Either two negative PCRs, clearance, or symptom resolution qualified Cohort 3 donors as recovered. The CDR3 sequence is 11 residues long. Germline V CDR1 and CDR2: MGHRA, YSYEKL. V was trimmed by 0 bases and J by 13 bases, leaving 6 bases between them. Study processing details: Reference gene primers were amplified, and this amplification served to estimate nucleated cell counts. Some clones are missing from TCRdb's copy, which holds only in-frame ones; the method was immunoSEQ multiplex PCR. The DNA gave D and trimming, while V, J and clone size come from that table. The data hold 200,000 to 250,000 clones, with 84% observed a single time.

Sequencing input: PBMCs or T cells enriched from blood (not recorded which). This chain joins TRBV4-1 and TRBJ1-4, with D unclear. The source is a man in his sixties who had recovered from COVID-19. CDR3 bases: TGCGCCAGCAGCCAAGATTTCGGACTGTTTTTT. Translation gives CASSQDFGLFF.